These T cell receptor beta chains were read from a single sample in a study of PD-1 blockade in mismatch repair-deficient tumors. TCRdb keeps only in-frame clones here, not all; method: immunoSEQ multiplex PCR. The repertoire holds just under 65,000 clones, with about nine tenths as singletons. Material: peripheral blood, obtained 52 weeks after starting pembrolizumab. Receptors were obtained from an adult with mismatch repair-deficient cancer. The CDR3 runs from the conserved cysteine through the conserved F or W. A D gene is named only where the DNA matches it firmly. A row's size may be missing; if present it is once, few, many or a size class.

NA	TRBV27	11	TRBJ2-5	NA	TGTGCCAGCAGTTCGAAAGAGACCCAGTACTTC	CASSSKETQYF
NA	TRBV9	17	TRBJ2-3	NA	TGTGCCAGCAGCGTAGATGGGGGGAGCGGGAGCACAGATACGCAGTATTTT	CASSVDGGSGSTDTQYF
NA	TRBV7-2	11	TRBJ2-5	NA	TGTGCCAGCGCTAAGCAAGAGACCCAGTACTTC	CASAKQETQYF
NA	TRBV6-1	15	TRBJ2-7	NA	TGTGCCAGCAGCCTACAGGGGGGGATGACCTACGAGCAGTACTTC	CASSLQGGMTYEQYF
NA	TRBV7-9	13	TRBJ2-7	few	TGTGCCAGCAGCAAACCAGGAAGGCACGAGCAGTACTTC	CASSKPGRHEQYF
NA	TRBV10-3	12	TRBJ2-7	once	TGTGCCATCAGTGTGGCCAACGGGGAGCAGTACTTC	CAISVANGEQYF
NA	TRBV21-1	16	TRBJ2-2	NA	TGTGCCAGCCCAGTGGATAAGGCAGGGGGCCACGGGGAGCTGTTTTTT	CASPVDKAGGHGELFF
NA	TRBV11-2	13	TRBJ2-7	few	TGTGCCAGCAGCTTAGAACCACCACTCGAGCAGTACTTC	CASSLEPPLEQYF
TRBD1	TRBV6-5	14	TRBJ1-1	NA	TGTGCCAGCAGCCCCGGGACAGGGAGGACTGAAGCTTTCTTT	CASSPGTGRTEAFF
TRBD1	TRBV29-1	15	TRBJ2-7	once	TGCAGCGTTGAAGATTGGGGACAGGCAACCTACGAGCAGTACTTC	CSVEDWGQATYEQYF
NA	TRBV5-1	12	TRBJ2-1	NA	TGCGCCAGCAGCTGGGTAGACAATGAGCAGTTCTTC	CASSWVDNEQFF
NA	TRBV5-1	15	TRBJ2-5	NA	TGCGCCAGCAGCGCGTCACAGGGCCGGCAAGAGACCCAGTACTTC	CASSASQGRQETQYF
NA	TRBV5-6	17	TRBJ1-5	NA	TGTGCCAGCAGCTTGGGTTCTGGGAGGCGCGGCAATCAGCCCCAGCATTTT	CASSLGSGRRGNQPQHF
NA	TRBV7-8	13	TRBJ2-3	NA	TGTGCCAGCAGCCTAGGGCTGGCAGATACGCAGTATTTT	CASSLGLADTQYF
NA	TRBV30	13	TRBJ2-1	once	TGTGCCTCCGACGGAAGCTCCTACAATGAGCAGTTCTTC	CASDGSSYNEQFF
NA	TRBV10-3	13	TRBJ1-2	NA	TGTGCCATCAGTGGGACACCCAACTATGGCTACACCTTC	CAISGTPNYGYTF
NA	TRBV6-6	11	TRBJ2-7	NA	TGTGCCAGCAGTGATGGGTACGAGCAGTACTTC	CASSDGYEQYF
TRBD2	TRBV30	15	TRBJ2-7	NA	TGTGCCTGGAGTGGGCTAGCGGGAGTAATGAACGAGCAGTACTTC	CAWSGLAGVMNEQYF
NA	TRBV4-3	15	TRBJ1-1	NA	TGCGCCAGCAGCCAAGTAGTAGGGTCTCCCACTGAAGCTTTCTTT	CASSQVVGSPTEAFF
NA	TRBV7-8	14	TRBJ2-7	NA	TGTGCCAGCAGCCCGAGTGGGATCCTGTACGAGCAGTACTTC	CASSPSGILYEQYF
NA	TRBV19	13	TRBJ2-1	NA	TGTGCCAGTAGCCTGGGTGGGGGTAATGAGCAGTTCTTC	CASSLGGGNEQFF
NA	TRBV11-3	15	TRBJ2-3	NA	TGTGCCAGCAGTAGGGGAGCCGTTAGCACAGATACGCAGTATTTT	CASSRGAVSTDTQYF
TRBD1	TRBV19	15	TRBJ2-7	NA	TGTGCCAGTAGTATTAGGACAGGGGGCATCTACGAGCAGTACTTC	CASSIRTGGIYEQYF
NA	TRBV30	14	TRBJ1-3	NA	TGTGCCTGGTGGGGGCAGTCTACTGGAAACACCATATATTTT	CAWWGQSTGNTIYF
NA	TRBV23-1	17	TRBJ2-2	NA	TGCGCCAGCAGTGAACAACAGCGACAGACGAAGACCGGGGAGCTGTTTTTT	CASSEQQRQTKTGELFF
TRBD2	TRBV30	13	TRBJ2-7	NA	TGTGCCTGGACAACGGGGGGGGGCTACGAGCAGTACTTC	CAWTTGGGYEQYF
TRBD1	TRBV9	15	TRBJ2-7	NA	TGTGCCAGCAGCGAGAGGACAGGCCCCCAGTACGAGCAGTACTTC	CASSERTGPQYEQYF
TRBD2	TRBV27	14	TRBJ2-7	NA	TGTGCCAGCAGTTTAGGCGGCAGGGAGGGGGAGCAGTACTTC	CASSLGGREGEQYF
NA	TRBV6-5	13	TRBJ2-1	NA	TGTGCCAGCAGTTACTCAGGTAACAATGAGCAGTTCTTC	CASSYSGNNEQFF
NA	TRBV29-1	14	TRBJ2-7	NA	TGCAGCGTTGAGACAGGTGACGGGTCCTACGAGCAGTACTTC	CSVETGDGSYEQYF
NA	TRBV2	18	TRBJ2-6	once	TGTGCCAGCAGTGATAACGGTTCGATACAAAGTCGGGCCAACGTCCTGACTTTC	CASSDNGSIQSRANVLTF
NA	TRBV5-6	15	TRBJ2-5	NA	TGTGCCAGCAGCTTGGCGTCGGGCTACCAAGAGACCCAGTACTTC	CASSLASGYQETQYF
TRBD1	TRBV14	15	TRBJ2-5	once	TGTGCCAGCAGCCAGTTGACAGGGAGCCAAGAGACCCAGTACTTC	CASSQLTGSQETQYF
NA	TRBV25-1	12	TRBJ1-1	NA	TGTGCCAGCAGTGAATACGAGTCTGAAGCTTTCTTT	CASSEYESEAFF
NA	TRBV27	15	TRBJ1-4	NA	TGTGCCAGCAGTGGCCGGGGCGCAACTAATGAAAAACTGTTTTTT	CASSGRGATNEKLFF
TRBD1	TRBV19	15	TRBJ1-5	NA	TGTGCCAGTGAACCGGGACAGGGTAGCAATCAGCCCCAGCATTTT	CASEPGQGSNQPQHF
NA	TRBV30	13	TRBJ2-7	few	TGTGCCTGGGGGGGCACGGGGTTCTACGAGCAGTACTTC	CAWGGTGFYEQYF
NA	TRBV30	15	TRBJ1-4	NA	TGTGCCTGGAGTGTACGGAACACCGTGGAGGAAAAACTGTTTTTT	CAWSVRNTVEEKLFF
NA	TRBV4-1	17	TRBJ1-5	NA	TGCGCCAGCAGCCAGTCGACGCTCCGGGATAGCAATCAGCCCCAGCATTTT	CASSQSTLRDSNQPQHF
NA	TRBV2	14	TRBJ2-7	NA	TGTGCCAGCAGTTTGACAGCCGCTTCCTACGAGCAGTACTTC	CASSLTAASYEQYF
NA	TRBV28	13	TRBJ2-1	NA	TGTGCCAGCAGTTCTCTGGGTCTCAATGAGCAGTTCTTC	CASSSLGLNEQFF
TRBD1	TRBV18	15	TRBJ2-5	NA	TGTGCCAGCTCACCACCGGGGACAGCACAAGAGACCCAGTACTTC	CASSPPGTAQETQYF
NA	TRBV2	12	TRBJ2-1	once	TGTGCCAGCAGTGAAATTGCCAATTCGCGGTTCTTC	CASSEIANSRFF
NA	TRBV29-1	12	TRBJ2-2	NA	TGCAGCGTCTTGGAGAGTGACGGGGAGCTGTTTTTT	CSVLESDGELFF
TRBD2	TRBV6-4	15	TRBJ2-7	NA	TGTGCCAGCAGTGAAGGTAGCGGGAGCATCTACGAGCAGTACTTC	CASSEGSGSIYEQYF
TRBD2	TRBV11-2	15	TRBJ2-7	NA	TGTGCCAGCAGCCCCGGGACTAGCGGCGACTACGAGCAGTACTTC	CASSPGTSGDYEQYF
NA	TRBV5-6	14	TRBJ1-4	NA	TGTGCCAGCAGCTGGACCGGGACGAATGAAAAACTGTTTTTT	CASSWTGTNEKLFF
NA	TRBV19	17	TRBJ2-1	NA	TGTGCCAGTTCCTCCGGCTGGGCGGATAGCTCCTACAATGAGCAGTTCTTC	CASSSGWADSSYNEQFF
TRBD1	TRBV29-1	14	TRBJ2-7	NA	TGCAGCGTTGTTTGGACAGGGGGCTCCTACGAGCAGTACTTC	CSVVWTGGSYEQYF
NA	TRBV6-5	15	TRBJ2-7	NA	TGTGCCAGCAGTTACTCGACTTCTTCGTTCTACGAGCAGTACTTC	CASSYSTSSFYEQYF
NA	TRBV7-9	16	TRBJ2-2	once	TGTGCCAGCAGCTTAGATGATCGGTTTTACACCGGGGAGCTGTTTTTT	CASSLDDRFYTGELFF
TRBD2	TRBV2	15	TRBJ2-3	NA	TGTGCCAGCAGGTTGTTTGCGGGAGACTCAGATACGCAGTATTTT	CASRLFAGDSDTQYF
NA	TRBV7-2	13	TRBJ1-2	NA	TGTGCCAGCAGCTTCCCAGCCCTCTATGGCTACACCTTC	CASSFPALYGYTF
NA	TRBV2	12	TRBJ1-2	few	TGTGCCAGCAGTGAGGGCCGCTATGGCTACACCTTC	CASSEGRYGYTF
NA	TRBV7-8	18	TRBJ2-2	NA	TGTGCCAGCAGCCCACGCCGGTCTAGCCGAGCGAACACCGGGGAGCTGTTTTTT	CASSPRRSSRANTGELFF